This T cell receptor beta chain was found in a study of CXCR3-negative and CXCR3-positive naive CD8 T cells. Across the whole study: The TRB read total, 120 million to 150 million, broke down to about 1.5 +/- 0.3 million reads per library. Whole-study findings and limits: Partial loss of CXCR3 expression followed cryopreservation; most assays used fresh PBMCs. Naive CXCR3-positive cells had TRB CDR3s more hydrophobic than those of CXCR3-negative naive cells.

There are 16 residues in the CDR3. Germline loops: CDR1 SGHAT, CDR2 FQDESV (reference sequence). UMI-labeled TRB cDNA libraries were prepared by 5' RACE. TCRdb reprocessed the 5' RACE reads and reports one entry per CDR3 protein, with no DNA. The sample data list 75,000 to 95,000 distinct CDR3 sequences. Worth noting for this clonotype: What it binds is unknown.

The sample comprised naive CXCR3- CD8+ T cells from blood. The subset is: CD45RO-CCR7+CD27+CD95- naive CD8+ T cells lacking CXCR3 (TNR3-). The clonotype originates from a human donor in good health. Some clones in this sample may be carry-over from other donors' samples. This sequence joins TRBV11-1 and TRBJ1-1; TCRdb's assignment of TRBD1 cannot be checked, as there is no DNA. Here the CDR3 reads CASSSTRQGSLPEAFF.